The T cell receptor (beta chain) under discussion was sequenced for a study of metastatic and nonmetastatic thyroid tumors. Thyroid surgery took place with no prior treatment in any patient. Germline V gene data show CDR1 as SGHTA and CDR2 as FQGNSA. The germline V and J ends were trimmed by 5 bases and 3 bases, with 16 bases remaining between them. CDR3 length: 15 amino acids. In the authors' workflow: In papillary thyroid cancer, a distant-metastasis classifier was built using CDR3 differences across clinicopathological groups. TCRdb re-clonotyped the PCR reads via MiXCR. V and J calls and clone size were set by TCRdb, not the authors. This table has roughly 19,000 clones, roughly 22% appearing once.

The V gene is TRBV7-2, the J gene TRBJ2-5; D perhaps matches TRBD2 (6 bases). The sequence derives from a female donor with papillary thyroid cancer or a benign thyroid nodule (not recorded which). Some clones in this sample may be carry-over from other donors' samples. Sequencing input: tumor tissue. As DNA, the CDR3 is TGTGCCAGCAGCCTCCAGGGTAGGAGGGAAGAGACCCAGTACTTC. Translation: CASSLQGRREETQYF.